This T cell receptor (beta chain) was identified in a study of HIV-infected patients and healthy controls. This clonotype is judged medium-sized (0.01 to 0.1%). What it binds is not known. Study-level points and caveats: Comparisons were complicated because patients and controls had unequal numbers of distinct sequences.

Germline CDR1 reads ENHRY; CDR2 reads SYGVKD. The V gene lost 6 bases and the J gene lost 7 bases, with 13 bases spanning the gap. The CDR3 extends over 14 amino acids. Around 450 ng RNA was reverse transcribed with alpha and beta constant-region primers. Using multiplexing indices, alpha and beta chain libraries were generated apart by chain-specific third strand synthesis. Second strand synthesis was primed from the SP2 site. TCRdb fed the 5' RACE reads into MiXCR, producing one record per CDR3 protein. The data contain about 10,000 distinct CDR3 sequences, around 8% of them singletons. No cell fractionation was done, so the repertoire covers all unsorted peripheral blood T cells.

The chain couples TRBV10-3 to TRBJ1-6; D is perhaps TRBD1 (6 bases). The sequence was obtained from an adult in good health. Sequencing input: blood. CDR3 loop: CAIRIRQENSPLHF. CDR3 DNA sequence: TGTGCCATCAGGATTCGACAGGAGAATTCACCCCTCCACTTT.